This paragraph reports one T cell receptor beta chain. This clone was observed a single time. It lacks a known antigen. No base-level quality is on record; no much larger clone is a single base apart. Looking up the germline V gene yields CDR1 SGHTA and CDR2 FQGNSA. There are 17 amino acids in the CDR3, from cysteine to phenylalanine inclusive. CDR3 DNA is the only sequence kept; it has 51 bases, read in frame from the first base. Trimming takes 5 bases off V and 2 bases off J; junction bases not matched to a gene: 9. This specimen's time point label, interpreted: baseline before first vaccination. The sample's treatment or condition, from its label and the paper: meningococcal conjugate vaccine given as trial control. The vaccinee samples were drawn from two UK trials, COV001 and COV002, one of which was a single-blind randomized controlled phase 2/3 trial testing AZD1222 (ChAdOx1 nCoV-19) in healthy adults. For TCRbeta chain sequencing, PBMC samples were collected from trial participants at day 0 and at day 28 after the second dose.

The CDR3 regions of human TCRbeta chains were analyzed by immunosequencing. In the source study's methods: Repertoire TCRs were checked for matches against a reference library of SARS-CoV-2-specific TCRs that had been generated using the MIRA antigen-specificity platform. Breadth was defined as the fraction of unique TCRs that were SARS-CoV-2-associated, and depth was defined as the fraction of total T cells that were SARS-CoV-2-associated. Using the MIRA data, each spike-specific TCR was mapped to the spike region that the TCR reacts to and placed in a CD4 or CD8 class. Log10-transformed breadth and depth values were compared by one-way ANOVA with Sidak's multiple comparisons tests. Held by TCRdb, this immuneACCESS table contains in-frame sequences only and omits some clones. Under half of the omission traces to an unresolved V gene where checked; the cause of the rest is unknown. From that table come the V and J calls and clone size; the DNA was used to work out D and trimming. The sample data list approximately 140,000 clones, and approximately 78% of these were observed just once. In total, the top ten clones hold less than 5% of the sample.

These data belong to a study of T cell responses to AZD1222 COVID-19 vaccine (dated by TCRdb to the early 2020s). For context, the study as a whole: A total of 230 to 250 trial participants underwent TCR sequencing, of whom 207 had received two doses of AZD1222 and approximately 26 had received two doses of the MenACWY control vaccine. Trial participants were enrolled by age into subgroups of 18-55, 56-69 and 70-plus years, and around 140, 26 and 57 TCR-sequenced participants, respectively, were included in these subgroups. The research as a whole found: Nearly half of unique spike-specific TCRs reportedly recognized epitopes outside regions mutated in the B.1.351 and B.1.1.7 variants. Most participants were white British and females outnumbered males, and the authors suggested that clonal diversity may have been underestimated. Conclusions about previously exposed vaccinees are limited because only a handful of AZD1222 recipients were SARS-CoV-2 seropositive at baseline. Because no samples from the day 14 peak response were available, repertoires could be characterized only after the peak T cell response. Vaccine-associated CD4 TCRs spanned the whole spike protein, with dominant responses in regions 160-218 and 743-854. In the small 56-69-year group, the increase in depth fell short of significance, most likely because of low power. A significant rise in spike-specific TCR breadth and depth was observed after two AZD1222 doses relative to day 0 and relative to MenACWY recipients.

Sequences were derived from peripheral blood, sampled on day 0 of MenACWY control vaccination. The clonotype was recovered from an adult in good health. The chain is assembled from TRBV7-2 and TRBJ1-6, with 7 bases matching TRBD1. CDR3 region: CASSPDREVPYNSPLHF. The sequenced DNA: TGTGCCAGCAGCCCCGACAGGGAGGTACCCTATAATTCACCCCTCCACTTT.